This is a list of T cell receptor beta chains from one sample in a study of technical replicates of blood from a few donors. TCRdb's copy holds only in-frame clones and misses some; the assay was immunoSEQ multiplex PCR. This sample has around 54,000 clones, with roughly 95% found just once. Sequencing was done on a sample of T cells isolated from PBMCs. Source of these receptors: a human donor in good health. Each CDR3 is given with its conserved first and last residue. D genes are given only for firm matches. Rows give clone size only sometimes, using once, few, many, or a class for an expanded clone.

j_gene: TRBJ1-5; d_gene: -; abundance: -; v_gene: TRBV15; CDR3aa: CATSSYRVSGQPQHF; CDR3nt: TGTGCCACCAGCAGCTACAGGGTAAGCGGCCAGCCCCAGCATTTT
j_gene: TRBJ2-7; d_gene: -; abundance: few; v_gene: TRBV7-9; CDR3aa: CASSFQNYEQYF; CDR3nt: TGTGCCAGCAGCTTTCAGAACTACGAGCAGTACTTC
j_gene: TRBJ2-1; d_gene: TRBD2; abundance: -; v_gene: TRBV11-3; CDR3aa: CASSLDNLAGLYNEQFF; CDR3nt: TGTGCCAGCAGCTTAGATAACCTAGCGGGACTTTACAATGAGCAGTTCTTC
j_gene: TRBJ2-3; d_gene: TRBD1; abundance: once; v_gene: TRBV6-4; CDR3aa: CASSDQGQGSTDTQYF; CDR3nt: TGTGCCAGCAGTGATCAGGGACAGGGGAGCACAGATACGCAGTATTTT
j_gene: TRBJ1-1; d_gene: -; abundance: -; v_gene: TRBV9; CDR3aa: CASSARGEHTEAFF; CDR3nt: TGTGCCAGCAGCGCCAGGGGAGAGCACACTGAAGCTTTCTTT
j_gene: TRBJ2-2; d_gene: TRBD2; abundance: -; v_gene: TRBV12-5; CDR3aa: CASGFGTSGSTGELFF; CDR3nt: TGTGCTAGTGGTTTCGGGACTAGCGGGTCAACCGGGGAGCTGTTTTTT
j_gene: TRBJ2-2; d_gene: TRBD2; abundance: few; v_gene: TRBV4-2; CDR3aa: CASSQLAGDTGELFF; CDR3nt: TGTGCCAGCAGCCAACTAGCGGGAGACACCGGGGAGCTGTTTTTT
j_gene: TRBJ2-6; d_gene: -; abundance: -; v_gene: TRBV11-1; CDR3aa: CASSLYIYRVSGANVLTF; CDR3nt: TGTGCCAGCAGCTTATATATATACAGGGTAAGTGGGGCCAACGTCCTGACTTTC
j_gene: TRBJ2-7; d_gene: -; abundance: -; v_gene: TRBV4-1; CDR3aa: CASSQELVRDSYEQYF; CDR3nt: TGCGCCAGCAGCCAAGAGCTTGTGAGGGACTCCTACGAGCAGTACTTC
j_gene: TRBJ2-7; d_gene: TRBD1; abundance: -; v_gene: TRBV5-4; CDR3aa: CASSLGQGAENEQYF; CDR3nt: TGTGCCAGCAGCTTGGGACAGGGGGCAGAGAACGAGCAGTACTTC
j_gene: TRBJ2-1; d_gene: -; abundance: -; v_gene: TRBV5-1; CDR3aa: CASSDGRGNSNEQFF; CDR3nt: TGCGCCAGCAGCGACGGGAGAGGAAATTCGAATGAGCAGTTCTTC
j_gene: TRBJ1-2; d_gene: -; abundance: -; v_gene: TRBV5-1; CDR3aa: CASSLEGRLYGYTF; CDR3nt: TGCGCCAGCAGCTTGGAAGGAAGACTTTATGGCTACACCTTC
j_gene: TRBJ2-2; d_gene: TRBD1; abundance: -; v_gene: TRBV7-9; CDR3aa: CASSSNPNGQGFRELFF; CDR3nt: TGTGCCAGCAGCTCAAACCCCAATGGACAGGGGTTCAGGGAGCTGTTTTTT
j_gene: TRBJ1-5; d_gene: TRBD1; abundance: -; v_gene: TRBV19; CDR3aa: CASRRLGQGRGNQPQHF; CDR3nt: TGTGCCAGTAGACGACTTGGACAGGGTCGAGGCAATCAGCCCCAGCATTTT
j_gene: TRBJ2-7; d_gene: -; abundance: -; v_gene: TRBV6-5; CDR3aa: CASSYNRRYEQYF; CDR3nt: TGTGCCAGCAGTTATAACAGGAGATACGAGCAGTACTTC
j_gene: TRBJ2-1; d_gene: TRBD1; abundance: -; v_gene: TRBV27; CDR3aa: CASSAETGWGGDEQFF; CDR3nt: TGTGCCAGCAGTGCGGAGACAGGGTGGGGCGGCGATGAGCAGTTCTTC
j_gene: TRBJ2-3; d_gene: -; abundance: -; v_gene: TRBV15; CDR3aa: CATRKASRGTDTQYF; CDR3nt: TGTGCCACCAGGAAGGCGTCCCGAGGTACAGATACGCAGTATTTT
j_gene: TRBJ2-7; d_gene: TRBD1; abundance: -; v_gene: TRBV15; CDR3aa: CATSSLDRPELTPYEQYF; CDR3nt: TGTGCCACCAGCTCCCTGGACAGGCCCGAACTTACCCCCTACGAGCAGTACTTC
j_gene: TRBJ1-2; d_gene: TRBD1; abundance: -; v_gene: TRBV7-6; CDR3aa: CASSDSDRGDGYTF; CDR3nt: TGTGCCAGCAGCGATAGCGACAGGGGAGACGGCTACACCTTC
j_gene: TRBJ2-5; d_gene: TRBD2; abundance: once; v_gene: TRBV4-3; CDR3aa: CASSQRGLDLKETQYF; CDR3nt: TGCGCCAGCAGCCAGAGGGGACTAGATTTAAAAGAGACCCAGTACTTC
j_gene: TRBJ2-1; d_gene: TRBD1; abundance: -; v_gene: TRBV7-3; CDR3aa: CASSPGTGGRNEQFF; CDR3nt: TGTGCCAGCAGCCCCGGGACAGGGGGCCGCAATGAGCAGTTCTTC
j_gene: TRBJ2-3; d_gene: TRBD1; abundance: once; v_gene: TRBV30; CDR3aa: CAWSVGYRGVTDTQYF; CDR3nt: TGTGCCTGGAGTGTAGGTTACAGGGGAGTAACAGATACGCAGTATTTT
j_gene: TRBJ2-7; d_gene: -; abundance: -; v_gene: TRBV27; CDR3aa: CASSFQGRNEQYF; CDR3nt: TGTGCCAGCAGTTTTCAGGGAAGGAACGAGCAGTACTTC
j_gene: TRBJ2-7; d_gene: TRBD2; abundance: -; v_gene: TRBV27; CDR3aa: CASTHSGGESTYEQYF; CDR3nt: TGTGCCAGCACCCACAGCGGGGGCGAGTCCACCTACGAGCAGTACTTC
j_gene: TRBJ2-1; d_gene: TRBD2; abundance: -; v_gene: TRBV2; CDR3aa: CASRKRGGNEQFF; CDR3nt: TGTGCCAGCCGAAAGCGGGGGGGGAATGAGCAGTTCTTC
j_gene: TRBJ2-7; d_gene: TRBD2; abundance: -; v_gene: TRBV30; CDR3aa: CALIGAGVGYEQYF; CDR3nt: TGTGCCTTGATAGGAGCGGGAGTGGGGTACGAGCAGTACTTC
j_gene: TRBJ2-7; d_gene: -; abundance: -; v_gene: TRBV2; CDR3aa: CATRTTTGIREQYF; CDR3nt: TGTGCCACCAGAACGACTACAGGGATTCGCGAGCAGTACTTC
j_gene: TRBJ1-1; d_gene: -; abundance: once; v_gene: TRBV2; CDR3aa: CASGLTGRDTEAFF; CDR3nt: TGTGCCAGCGGGTTAACAGGGCGAGACACTGAAGCTTTCTTT
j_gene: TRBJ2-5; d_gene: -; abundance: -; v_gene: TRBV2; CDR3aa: CASRGSGETQYF; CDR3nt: TGTGCCAGCAGGGGGTCAGGGGAGACCCAGTACTTC
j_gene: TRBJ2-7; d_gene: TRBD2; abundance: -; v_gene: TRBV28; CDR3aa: CASSLRGAGQYF; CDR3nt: TGTGCCAGCAGTCTGCGGGGGGCCGGGCAGTACTTC
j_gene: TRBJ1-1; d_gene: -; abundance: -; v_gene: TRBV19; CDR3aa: CASKSGNTEAFF; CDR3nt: TGTGCCTCTAAGTCAGGGAACACTGAAGCTTTCTTT
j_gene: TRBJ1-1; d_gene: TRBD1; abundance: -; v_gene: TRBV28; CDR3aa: CASSLGQGNTEAFF; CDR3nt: TGTGCCAGCAGTTTGGGACAGGGGAACACTGAAGCTTTCTTT
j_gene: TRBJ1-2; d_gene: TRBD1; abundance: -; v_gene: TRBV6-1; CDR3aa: CASSVPGTGGYTF; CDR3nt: TGTGCCAGCAGTGTACCCGGGACAGGAGGCTACACCTTC
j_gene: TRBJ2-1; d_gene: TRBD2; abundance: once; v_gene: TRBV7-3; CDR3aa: CASRTFSGIGRNEQFF; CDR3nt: TGTGCCAGCAGGACTTTTAGCGGGATCGGAAGGAATGAGCAGTTCTTC
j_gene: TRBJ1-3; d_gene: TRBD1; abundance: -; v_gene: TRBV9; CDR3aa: CASSPQGTLSGNTIYF; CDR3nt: TGTGCCAGCAGCCCACAGGGGACCCTCTCTGGAAACACCATATATTTT
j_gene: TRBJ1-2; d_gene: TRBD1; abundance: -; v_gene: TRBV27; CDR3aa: CASRGGQAYGYTF; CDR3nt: TGTGCCAGCAGGGGGGGACAGGCCTATGGCTACACCTTC
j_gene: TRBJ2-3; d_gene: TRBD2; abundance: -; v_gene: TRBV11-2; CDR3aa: CASSHGTAGVTQYF; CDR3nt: TGTGCCAGCAGCCACGGGACCGCGGGAGTTACGCAGTATTTT
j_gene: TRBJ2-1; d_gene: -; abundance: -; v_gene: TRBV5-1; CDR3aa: CASSYATGSYNEQFF; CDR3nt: TGCGCCAGCAGCTATGCGACAGGCTCCTACAATGAGCAGTTCTTC
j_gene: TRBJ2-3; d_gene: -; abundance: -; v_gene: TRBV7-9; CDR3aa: CASSLGGADTQYF; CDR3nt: TGTGCCAGCAGCTTAGGGGGCGCAGATACGCAGTATTTT
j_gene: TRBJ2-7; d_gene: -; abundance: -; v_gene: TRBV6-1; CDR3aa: CASSESRGYEQYF; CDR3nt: TGTGCCAGCAGTGAATCACGGGGCTACGAGCAGTACTTC
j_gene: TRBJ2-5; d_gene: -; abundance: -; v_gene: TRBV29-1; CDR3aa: CSSAGSEGEGETQYF; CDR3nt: TGCAGCTCTGCTGGTAGTGAGGGGGAGGGAGAGACCCAGTACTTC
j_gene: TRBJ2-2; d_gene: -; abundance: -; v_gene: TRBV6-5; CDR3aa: CASSIIDTGELFF; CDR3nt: TGTGCCAGCAGTATTATTGACACCGGGGAGCTGTTTTTT
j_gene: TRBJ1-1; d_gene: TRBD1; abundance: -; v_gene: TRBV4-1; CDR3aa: CASSLQGIEAFF; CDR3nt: TGCGCCAGCAGCCTACAGGGGATTGAAGCTTTCTTT
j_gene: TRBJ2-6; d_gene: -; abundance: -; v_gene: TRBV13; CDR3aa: CASSLQGANVLTF; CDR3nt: TGTGCCAGCAGCTTACAGGGGGCCAACGTCCTGACTTTC
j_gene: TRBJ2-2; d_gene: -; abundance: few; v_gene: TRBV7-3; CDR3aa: CASSRLGAGELFF; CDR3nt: TGTGCCAGCAGTAGACTAGGGGCCGGGGAGCTGTTTTTT
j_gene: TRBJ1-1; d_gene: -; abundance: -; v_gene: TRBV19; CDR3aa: CASSTTVRTEAFF; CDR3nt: TGTGCCAGTAGTACGACAGTACGAACTGAAGCTTTCTTT
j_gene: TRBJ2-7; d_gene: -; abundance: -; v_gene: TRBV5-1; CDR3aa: CASSSTVQSSYEQYF; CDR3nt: TGCGCCAGCAGCTCGACAGTACAGAGCTCCTACGAGCAGTACTTC
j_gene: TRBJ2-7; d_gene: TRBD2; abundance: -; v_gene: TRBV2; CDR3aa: CASSEQEREAYYEQYF; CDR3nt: TGTGCCAGCAGTGAGCAAGAGCGGGAGGCCTACTACGAGCAGTACTTC
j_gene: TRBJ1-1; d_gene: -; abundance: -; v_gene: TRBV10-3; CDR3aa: CAISEPGQQNTEAFF; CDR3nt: TGTGCCATCAGTGAGCCGGGACAACAGAACACTGAAGCTTTCTTT
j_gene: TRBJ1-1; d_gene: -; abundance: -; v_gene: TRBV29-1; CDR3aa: CSVGANTEAFF; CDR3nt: TGCAGCGTTGGCGCGAACACTGAAGCTTTCTTT
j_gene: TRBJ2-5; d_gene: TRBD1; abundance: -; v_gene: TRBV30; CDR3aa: CAWSVRSGGETQYF; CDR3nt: TGTGCCTGGAGTGTAAGGTCAGGGGGAGAGACCCAGTACTTC